Listed below are T cell receptor beta chains from one sample, sequenced in a study of blood T cell repertoires in COVID-19. Only in-frame clones appear in the TCRdb table, and some are missing; sequencing was by immunoSEQ multiplex PCR. Of fewer than 110,000 clones in the sample, approximately 87% were seen once. The specimen was peripheral blood. These TCRs come from a woman younger than 45 with acute or convalescent COVID-19. CDR3s include the opening cysteine and the closing phenylalanine or tryptophan.

CASSLDNEQYF	TRBV5-6
CASTSRGRRNEQFF	TRBV28
CASSSQGIDQPQHF	TRBV27
CASSFWDRGTYGYTF	TRBV5-5
CASKRENYGYTF	TRBV2
CASSFGSNQPQHF	TRBV6-2/TRBV6-3
CASTSSRGSGNEQYF	TRBV5-1
CASSSRQGDYNEQFF	TRBV6-5
CASSLVGWTQYF	TRBV7-9
CASSQTGLQETQYF	TRBV6-5
CASSLDSPTYNEQFF	TRBV2
CASRELAGSGDTQYF	TRBV10-2
CASTTVQGPHNEQFF	TRBV7-9
CASSLVGLSTDTQYF	TRBV5-1
CASSLRTGNTEAFF	TRBV28
CASSYDGGPSNYGYTF	TRBV6-5
CAHSNGVGVAEAFF	TRBV30
CASSQGRTSKGNYGYTF	TRBV3-1/TRBV3-2
CASTGGAGYGYTF	TRBV28
CASSPQGQGYSYEQYF	TRBV5-1
CASSLGAGEKLFF	TRBV5-1
CASSPSPTNTEAFF	TRBV18